The entry below gives a single T cell receptor beta chain sequence along with its context. V lost 0 bases and J lost 3, with 10 bases in between. This CDR3 is built from 14 residues. Per the germline V gene, CDR1 is SGDLS and CDR2 is YYNGEE. This sample is drawn from a study of molecular identifiers for immune sequencing clone quantification. TCRdb re-called the PCR reads through MiXCR, storing one row per CDR3 protein. This table holds approximately 630,000 distinct CDR3 sequences, 25% found once. Sequenced sample: naive CD8+ T cells from blood, with Jurkat cell RNA spiked in. Subset here: FACS-sorted CD8+CD4-CCR7+CD45RA+ naive T cells. The sequence came from a human donor in good health. Some libraries in this study had Jurkat cell RNA spiked in. This chain links TRBV9 with TRBJ2-7, with a tentative D call TRBD1 (5 bases). This CDR3 reads CASSVGQGNYEQYF. CDR3 coding DNA: TGTGCCAGCAGCGTAGGGCAGGGAAACTACGAGCAGTACTTC.